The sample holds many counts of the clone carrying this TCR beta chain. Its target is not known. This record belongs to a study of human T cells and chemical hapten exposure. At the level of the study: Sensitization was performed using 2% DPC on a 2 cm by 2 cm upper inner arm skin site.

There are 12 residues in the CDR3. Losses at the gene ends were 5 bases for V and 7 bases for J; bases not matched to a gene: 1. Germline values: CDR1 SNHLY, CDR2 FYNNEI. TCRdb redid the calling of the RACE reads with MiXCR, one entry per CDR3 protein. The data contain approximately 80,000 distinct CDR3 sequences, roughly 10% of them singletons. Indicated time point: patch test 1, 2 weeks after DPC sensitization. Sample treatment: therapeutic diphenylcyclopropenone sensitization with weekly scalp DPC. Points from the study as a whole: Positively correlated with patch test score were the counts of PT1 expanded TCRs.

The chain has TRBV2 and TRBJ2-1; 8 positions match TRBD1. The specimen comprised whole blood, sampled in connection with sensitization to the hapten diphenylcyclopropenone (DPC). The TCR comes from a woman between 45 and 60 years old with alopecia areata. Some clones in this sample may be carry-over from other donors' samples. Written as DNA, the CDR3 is TGTGCCAGCAGTAGGACAGGGAATGAGCAGTTCTTC. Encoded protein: CASSRTGNEQFF.